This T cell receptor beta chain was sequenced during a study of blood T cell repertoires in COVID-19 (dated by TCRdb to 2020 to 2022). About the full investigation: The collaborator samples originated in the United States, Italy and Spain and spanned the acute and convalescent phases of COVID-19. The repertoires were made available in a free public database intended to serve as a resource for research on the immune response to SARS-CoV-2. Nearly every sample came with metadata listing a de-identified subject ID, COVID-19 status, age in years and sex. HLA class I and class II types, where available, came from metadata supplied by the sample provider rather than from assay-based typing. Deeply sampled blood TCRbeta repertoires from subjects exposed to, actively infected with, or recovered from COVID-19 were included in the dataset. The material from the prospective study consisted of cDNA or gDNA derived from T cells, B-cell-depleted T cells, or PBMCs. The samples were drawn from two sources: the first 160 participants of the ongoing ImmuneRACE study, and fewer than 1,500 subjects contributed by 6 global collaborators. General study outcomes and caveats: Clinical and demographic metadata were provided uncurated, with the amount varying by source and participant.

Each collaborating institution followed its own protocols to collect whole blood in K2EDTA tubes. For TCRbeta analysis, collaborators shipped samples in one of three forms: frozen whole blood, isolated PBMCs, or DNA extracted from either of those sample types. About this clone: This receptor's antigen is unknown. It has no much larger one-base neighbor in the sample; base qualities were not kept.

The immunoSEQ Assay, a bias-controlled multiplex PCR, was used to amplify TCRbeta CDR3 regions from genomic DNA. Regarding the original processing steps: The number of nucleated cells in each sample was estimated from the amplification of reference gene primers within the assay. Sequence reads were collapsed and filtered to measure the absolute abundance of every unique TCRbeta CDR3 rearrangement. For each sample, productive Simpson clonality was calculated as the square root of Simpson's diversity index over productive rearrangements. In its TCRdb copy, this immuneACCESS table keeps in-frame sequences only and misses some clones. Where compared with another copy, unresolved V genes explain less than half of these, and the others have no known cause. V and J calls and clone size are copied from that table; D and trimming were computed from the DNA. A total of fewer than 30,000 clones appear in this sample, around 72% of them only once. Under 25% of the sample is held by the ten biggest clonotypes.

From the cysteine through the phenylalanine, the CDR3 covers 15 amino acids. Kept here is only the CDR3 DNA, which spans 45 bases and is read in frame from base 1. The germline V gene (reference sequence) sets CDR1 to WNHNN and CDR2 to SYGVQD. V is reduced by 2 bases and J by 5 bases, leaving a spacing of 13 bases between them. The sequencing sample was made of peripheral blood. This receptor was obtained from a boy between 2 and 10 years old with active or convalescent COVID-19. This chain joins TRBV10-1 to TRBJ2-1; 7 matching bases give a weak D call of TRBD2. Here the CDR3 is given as CASSEGGGLDNEQFF. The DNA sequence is TGCGCCAGCAGTGAGGGGGGGGGCCTGGACAATGAGCAGTTCTTC.